This T cell receptor (beta chain) was identified in a study of T cells in Graves' hyperthyroidism and ophthalmopathy. Stable Graves' hyperthyroidism meant no ophthalmopathy progression within 18 months. With a duration under 2 months, the hyperthyroidism was newly diagnosed in patients aged 18 to 65. The study, taken as a whole, reports: Researchers found most expanded thyroid clonotypes above 0.001 in blood as well.

In its sample, this clonotype was seen many times. The antigen remains undetermined. What was amplified from RNA transcripts were TCR beta CDR3 regions. HTBI primers drove first-round RT-PCR of the TCR CDR3. TCRdb passed the multiplex PCR reads through MiXCR, listing each CDR3 protein once. The table records around 350,000 distinct CDR3 sequences, about 18% of them present only once. The germline V gene has CDR1 MNHNS and CDR2 SASEGT. The CDR3 is 14 amino acids. Trimming stripped 6 bases from V and 8 bases from J, with 19 bases between. Sequences were obtained from blood. The sequence was obtained from a woman younger than 35 with Graves' hyperthyroidism. V usage is TRBV6-1 and J usage is TRBJ1-2; D is undetermined. CDR3: CASSPTKTLGGYTF. CDR3 in DNA: TGTGCCAGCAGCCCAACGAAGACTTTGGGGGGCTACACCTTC.